The entry below gives a single TCR beta chain sequence along with its context. Which antigen it targets is not known. Qualities for individual bases were not recorded, and no much larger clone is one base off. This specimen belongs to a study of blood T cell repertoires in COVID-19 (dated by TCRdb to 2018 to 2020). Study-wide context: Samples from collaborators originated in the United States, Italy and Spain and spanned both the acute and convalescent phases of COVID-19. Where available, HLA class I and class II types were taken from metadata supplied by the sample provider and were not determined by assay-based typing. The repertoires were made available in a free public database intended to serve as a resource for research on the immune response to SARS-CoV-2. Sample metadata almost always included a de-identified subject ID, COVID-19 status, age in years and sex. Samples were obtained from the ongoing ImmuneRACE study (first 160 participants) and from some 1,200 subjects provided by 6 global collaborators. Deeply sampled blood TCRbeta repertoires from subjects exposed to, actively infected with, or recovered from COVID-19 were included in the dataset. The prospective study material was composed of cDNA or gDNA derived from T cells, B-cell-depleted T cells, or PBMCs. The research as a whole found: Clinical and demographic metadata were provided uncurated, with the amount varying by source and participant.

Collaborating institutions collected whole blood in K2EDTA tubes following their own protocols. For TCRbeta analysis, collaborator samples were shipped as frozen whole blood, as isolated PBMCs, or as DNA extracted from either sample type. TCRbeta CDR3 regions were amplified from genomic DNA using the immunoSEQ Assay, a bias-controlled multiplex PCR. On the study's bioinformatics: The number of nucleated cells in each sample was estimated by amplification of reference gene primers within the assay. Sequence reads were collapsed and filtered to measure the absolute abundance of every unique TCRbeta CDR3 rearrangement. For each sample, productive Simpson clonality was calculated as the square root of Simpson's diversity index across productive rearrangements. The source is immuneACCESS, and TCRdb retained only in-frame sequences with V and J called. Part of the clones is not carried over; for the studies checked, unresolved V genes explain less than half of this, and the remainder is unexplained. The D gene and trimming were derived from the DNA, and the V and J assignments and clone size from that table. The sample table holds roughly 120,000 clones, of which about 90% were seen once. The top ten constitute approximately 4.8% of the sample.

CDR1 and CDR2, looked up from the germline V gene, are MGHRA and YSYEKL. V trim: 3 bases; J trim: 5 bases; unmatched bases: 8. The CDR3 contains 17 residues, cysteine and phenylalanine counted. CDR3 DNA only is kept here, 51 bases in frame from base 1. In this chain, TRBV4-1 is recombined with TRBJ2-2, with 11 middle bases fitting TRBD1. Sequenced sample: peripheral blood. This clonotype was obtained from a human donor in a cohort sampled during active COVID-19. The CDR3 in this case is CASSHLGTGGPTGELFF. Read as DNA, the sequence is TGCGCCAGCAGCCACCTCGGGACAGGGGGTCCTACCGGGGAGCTGTTTTTT.